This record concerns one T cell receptor beta chain sequence. No antigen is known for it. This entry belongs to a study of vaccination effects on CD4 cells after COVID-19. Before any sequencing was done, the ViraFEST assay used viral peptide pools to expand antigen-specific CD4+ T cells. CD4+ T cell isolation took place after about nine days of culture. The researchers cultured fewer than 2.5 million PBMC per well with about 11 IU/ml IL-2 and 8 to 10 ug/ml peptides. Sequenced by immunoSEQ multiplex PCR; TCRdb stores in-frame clones only, minus some. Of approximately 8,900 clones in the sample, 65% to 85% are singletons; the top ten hold 10% to 15%. Germline V lookup: CDR1 MNHNY, CDR2 SVGAGI (reference sequence). The V end was cut by 5 bases, the J end by 1 base, with 12 bases between. The CDR3 has 15 residues.

This clonotype originated in a human donor who received a COVID-19 vaccine. The sample consisted of CD4+ T cells from PBMCs cultured with HCoV-229E spike peptides, taken before COVID-19 vaccination. This chain joins TRBV6-6 and TRBJ2-4; D call uncertain. The CDR3 DNA is TGTGCCAGCAGTGGGCCGTACTCGGCCAAAAACATTCAGTACTTC. It is translated as CASSGPYSAKNIQYF.